This TCR beta chain derives from a study of CD8 T cells in ankylosing spondylitis. The sample holds many counts of this clonotype. Antigen: not known. Study results and caveats: In peripheral blood, disease-linked CD8+ clones occurred at relatively low frequencies. Past research had described some motif variants in reactive arthritis synovial fluid and blood. Characteristic, it appeared, of ankylosing spondylitis blood was a TCR beta motif of about eight highly homologous variants. Disease-associated clones were reportedly significantly overrepresented in matched ankylosing spondylitis synovial fluid.

Libraries for TCR beta were made by quantitative 5'-RACE with molecular barcodes. Each CDR3 protein gets one entry after TCRdb re-called the 5' RACE reads with MiXCR. The sample gives 330,000 or so distinct CDR3 sequences, roughly 8% of which show up once; just over 14% is in the top ten. The origin of this receptor is a male donor with ankylosing spondylitis. Sequenced material: blood, either unsorted or a sorted T cell fraction (not recorded which).

CDR3 residues: CASSQARNLRQFF. In DNA, the CDR3 is TGTGCCAGCAGCCAAGCGCGGAACCTCAGACAGTTCTTC. The gene calls are TRBV3-1 and TRBJ2-1; D remains unclear. The ends were cut back, 1 base at V and 13 bases at J, with 14 bases in the middle. From germline, CDR1 is LGHDT and CDR2 YNNKEL (reference sequence). The CDR3 contains 13 residues.